The sequence of this TCR beta chain was determined in a study of PD-1 blockade in classical Hodgkin lymphoma. Produced via immunoSEQ multiplex PCR; TCRdb's table is partial and in-frame only. The sample yields about 24,000 clones, approximately 70% seen once. In every patient, relapse followed autologous stem cell transplantation, while exposure to brentuximab vedotin differed. Germline V CDR1 and CDR2: LGHNA, YSLEER. There are 15 residues in the CDR3. The V end was cut by 1 base, the J end by 4 bases, with 12 bases between. This chain joins TRBV4-3 and TRBJ2-3, with a tentative D call TRBD2 (5 bases). Material: peripheral blood mononuclear cells (PBMCs), obtained at baseline. The clonotype was recovered from a human donor with classical Hodgkin lymphoma. CDR3 sequence (DNA): TGCGCCAGCAGCCAAGGGGGAGTCTTCGCAGATACGCAGTATTTT. Protein: CASSQGGVFADTQYF.